This T cell receptor (beta chain) was profiled in a study of blood T cell repertoires in COVID-19. Across the study: The analysed material was cDNA or gDNA that came from T cells, B-cell-depleted T cells, or PBMCs.

Assignments of participants to cohorts depended upon their own reported clinical history. Germline loops: CDR1 MDHEN, CDR2 SYDVKM. V shed 7 bases and J shed 0 bases, with 28 bases lying between them. The CDR3 runs to 20 residues. In the authors' workflow: Estimates of nucleated cell counts were drawn from the amplification of reference gene primers. Produced via immunoSEQ multiplex PCR; TCRdb's table is partial and in-frame only. That table is the source of V, J and clone size, and D and trimming were worked out from the DNA. The sample has 250,000 to 350,000 clones, around 90% seen once. This clone turned up a few times.

Input material: PBMCs or T cells enriched from blood (not recorded which). The chain links TRBV28 to TRBJ1-5; TRBD1 is a possible D gene (6 bases). This TCR derives from a woman aged 18-29 years with acute COVID-19. The chain's CDR3 is CASILGGPGRRFNSNQPQHF. For the CDR3, the DNA is TGTGCCAGCATCTTAGGGGGACCGGGACGGAGGTTTAATAGCAATCAGCCCCAGCATTTT.